The rows below give T cell receptor beta chains drawn from one sample of a study of blood T cell repertoires in COVID-19. The repertoire was sequenced with immunoSEQ multiplex PCR; TCRdb's copy has only in-frame clones and lacks some. The profile covers under 20,000 clones, with around 80% appearing a single time and 9.5% to 12% taken by the ten largest. Sequenced input: peripheral blood. The receptors here all came from a man aged 80 or over with acute or convalescent COVID-19. CDR3s include the opening cysteine and the closing phenylalanine or tryptophan. D genes are given only for firm matches. Not all rows give a size; the values are once, few, many and, for expanded clones, a class.

NA	TRBJ2-3	TRBV7-3	NA	14	CASSSGHSTDTQYF	TGTGCCAGCAGCTCGGGACATTCCACAGATACGCAGTATTTT
TRBD1	TRBJ1-4	TRBV27	NA	16	CATQGGTGGTNEKLFF	TGTGCCACCCAGGGGGGGACAGGGGGAACTAATGAAAAACTGTTTTTT
NA	TRBJ1-4	TRBV15	NA	13	CATSGSDNEKLFF	TGTGCCACCAGCGGCAGCGACAATGAAAAACTGTTTTTT
NA	TRBJ2-3	TRBV7-2	NA	13	CASSPGGTDTQYF	TGTGCCAGCAGCCCCGGGGGCACAGATACGCAGTATTTT
NA	TRBJ1-1	TRBV5-6	NA	14	CASRPYRGVNEAFF	TGTGCCAGCAGGCCCTACCGGGGGGTGAACGAAGCTTTCTTT
NA	TRBJ2-6	TRBV19	NA	15	CASSIRGSGANVLTF	TGTGCCAGTAGTATACGGGGCTCTGGGGCCAACGTCCTGACTTTC
NA	TRBJ1-2	TRBV20-1	NA	11	CSAKEIRGYTF	TGCAGTGCTAAGGAGATCCGTGGCTACACCTTC
NA	TRBJ2-7	TRBV28	NA	12	CATQTGYYEQYF	TGTGCCACCCAGACAGGATACTACGAGCAGTACTTC
NA	TRBJ2-4	TRBV6-2/TRBV6-3	NA	20	CASSYSPTGTAIWAKNIQYF	TGTGCCAGCAGTTACTCCCCGACAGGAACAGCCATCTGGGCCAAAAACATTCAGTACTTC
NA	TRBJ2-3	TRBV5-1	NA	15	CASSLSPSSTDTQYF	TGCGCCAGCAGCTTGTCCCCGTCGAGCACAGATACGCAGTATTTT
TRBD1	TRBJ1-6	TRBV7-8	NA	15	CASSILQGAESPLHF	TGTGCCAGCAGCATTCTCCAGGGGGCAGAGTCACCCCTCCACTTT
NA	TRBJ2-2	TRBV11-2	NA	15	CASSFTGLGTGELFF	TGTGCCAGCAGCTTCACTGGGCTGGGCACCGGGGAGCTGTTTTTT
NA	TRBJ1-2	TRBV14	NA	15	CASSQETYSNYGYTF	TGTGCCAGCAGCCAAGAAACGTACAGTAACTATGGCTACACCTTC
TRBD1	TRBJ2-3	TRBV24-1	NA	15	CATSDWTGGVDTQYF	TGTGCCACCAGTGATTGGACAGGGGGCGTAGATACGCAGTATTTT
NA	TRBJ1-2	TRBV5-4	NA	15	CASSLGLGDSYGYTF	TGTGCCAGCAGCTTGGGTCTCGGTGACTCCTATGGCTACACCTTC
NA	TRBJ1-6	TRBV7-8	NA	14	CASGPGDYNSPLHF	TGTGCCAGCGGACCGGGAGATTATAATTCACCCCTCCACTTT
NA	TRBJ1-6	TRBV3-1/TRBV3-2	once	14	CASSTGGNNSPLHF	TGTGCCAGCAGCACGGGGGGGAATAATTCACCCCTCCACTTT
NA	TRBJ2-3	TRBV6-2/TRBV6-3	NA	15	CASSPRTASTDTQYF	TGTGCCAGCAGTCCACGGACAGCAAGCACAGATACGCAGTATTTT
TRBD2	TRBJ2-2	TRBV4-3	NA	19	CASSQDPPGLAGYTGELFF	TGCGCCAGCAGCCAAGATCCCCCGGGACTAGCGGGTTACACCGGGGAGCTGTTTTTT
TRBD2	TRBJ2-1	TRBV6-6	NA	15	CASSPQGLAGNEQFF	TGTGCCAGCAGCCCCCAGGGACTAGCGGGCAATGAGCAGTTCTTC
NA	TRBJ2-7	TRBV4-3	once	15	CASSQDRGAAYEQYF	TGCGCCAGCAGCCAAGACAGGGGGGCGGCCTACGAGCAGTACTTC
NA	TRBJ1-2	TRBV6-2/TRBV6-3	NA	13	CASSYGGNYGYTF	TGTGCCAGCAGTTACGGGGGGAACTATGGCTACACCTTC
NA	TRBJ1-6	TRBV4-3	NA	15	CASSQDALYNSPLHF	TGCGCCAGCAGCCAAGATGCGTTATATAATTCACCCCTCCACTTT
TRBD1	TRBJ1-5	TRBV5-1	NA	15	CASSTGTDDTMPQHF	TGCGCCAGCAGCACCGGGACAGACGACACGATGCCGCAGCATTTT
TRBD1	TRBJ1-2	TRBV29-1	few	11	CSVDGTGAYTF	TGCAGCGTTGACGGGACAGGCGCTTACACCTTC
TRBD1	TRBJ1-2	TRBV7-2	NA	15	CASSLVQGVNYGYTF	TGTGCCAGCAGCTTAGTCCAGGGGGTAAACTATGGCTACACCTTC
TRBD2	TRBJ2-5	TRBV25-1	NA	15	CASSEVSGVWETQYF	TGTGCCAGCAGTGAAGTTAGCGGGGTATGGGAGACCCAGTACTTC
NA	TRBJ2-2	TRBV5-5	NA	16	CASSKDEQGRVGELFF	TGTGCCAGCAGCAAGGACGAACAGGGTAGGGTCGGGGAGCTGTTTTTT
TRBD2	TRBJ2-7	TRBV18	NA	15	CASSRRTSDSYEQYF	TGTGCCAGCTCTCGAAGGACTAGCGACTCCTACGAGCAGTACTTC
TRBD2	TRBJ2-7	TRBV4-1	NA	16	CASSQGTSGGPYEQYF	TGCGCCAGCAGCCAGGGTACTAGCGGGGGGCCCTACGAGCAGTACTTC
TRBD1	TRBJ2-7	TRBV14	NA	16	CASSLDRVWTEYEQYF	TGTGCCAGCAGCCTTGACAGGGTTTGGACGGAATACGAGCAGTACTTC
NA	TRBJ1-2	TRBV21-1	once	13	CASSPDRGYGYTF	TGTGCCAGCAGCCCAGACAGGGGTTATGGCTACACCTTC
NA	TRBJ1-5	TRBV5-5	NA	15	CASSLSRAYNQPQHF	TGTGCCAGCAGCTTGTCCAGGGCCTACAATCAGCCCCAGCATTTT
NA	TRBJ1-2	TRBV25-1	once	13	CASSGGGGDGYTF	TGTGCCAGCAGTGGGGGCGGAGGGGATGGCTACACCTTC
TRBD1	TRBJ1-1	TRBV7-2	NA	15	CASSLGRTGDFEAFF	TGTGCCAGCAGCTTAGGCCGGACAGGGGACTTTGAAGCTTTCTTT
NA	TRBJ1-6	TRBV7-3	NA	15	CASSLTADYNSPLHF	TGTGCCAGCAGCTTAACGGCAGACTATAATTCACCCCTCCACTTT